This T cell receptor (beta chain) was captured in a study of T cell changes during pregnancy in multiple sclerosis. The CDR3 has 17 residues. The germline V gene encodes CDR1 SNHLY and CDR2 FYNNEI. V was clipped by 6 bases and J by 7 bases, with 25 bases between them. Some clones are missing from TCRdb's copy, which holds only in-frame ones; the method was immunoSEQ multiplex PCR. The repertoire holds around 70,000 clones, with approximately 90% as singletons. The V call is TRBV2, the J call TRBJ2-1; the D is unclear. Here the sequenced sample was peripheral blood, taken in the third trimester of pregnancy. The TCR originated in a female donor with multiple sclerosis, enrolled in a pregnancy study. The CDR3 loop is CASSRRGTGSPGNEQFF. The CDR3 DNA sequence: TGTGCCAGCAGCCGACGAGGCACCGGGTCTCCTGGGAATGAGCAGTTCTTC.